This entry concerns a single TCR beta chain. The sample originates from a study of blood T cells in healthy people across ages. Primed by a sample-barcoded 5' primer and a J-beta primer mix, a second PCR proceeded for 7 to 11 cycles. MiXCR, run by TCRdb on the 5' RACE reads, gives a single entry per CDR3 protein. The data hold some 790,000 distinct CDR3 sequences, with under 30% observed a single time. The CDR3 spans 12 residues. Germline V lookup: CDR1 KGHDR, CDR2 SFDVKD. Deletions cut 5 bases from V and 9 bases from J, with 10 bases between. The genes are TRBV24-1 and TRBJ2-1; D unclear. Sequenced material: blood. The receptor's source is a woman of 80 years or more in good health. The CDR3 DNA sequence: TGTGCCACCAGTGTCCCGATGGGTGAGCAGTTCTTC. Translated, it gives CATSVPMGEQFF.